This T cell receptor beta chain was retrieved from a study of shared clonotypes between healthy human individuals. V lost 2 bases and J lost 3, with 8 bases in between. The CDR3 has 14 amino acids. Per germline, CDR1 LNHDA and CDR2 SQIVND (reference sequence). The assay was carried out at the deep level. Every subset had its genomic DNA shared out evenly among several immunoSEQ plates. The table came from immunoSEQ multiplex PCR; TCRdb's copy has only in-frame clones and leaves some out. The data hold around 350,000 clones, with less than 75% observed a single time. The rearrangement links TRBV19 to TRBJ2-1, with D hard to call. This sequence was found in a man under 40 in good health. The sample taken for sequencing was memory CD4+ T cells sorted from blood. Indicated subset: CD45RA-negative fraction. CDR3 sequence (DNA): TGTGCCAGTAGTATAAGGCCGATCTACAATGAGCAGTTCTTC. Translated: CASSIRPIYNEQFF.